The rows below give T cell receptor beta chains drawn from one sample of a study of OX40 agonist ivuxolimab in advanced cancers. Method: immunoSEQ multiplex PCR; TCRdb's copy keeps in-frame clones and lacks some. Here the sample spans tens of thousands of clones, around 80% being singletons. This specimen was CD4+ or CD8+ T cells sorted from blood, taken in a trial of the OX40 agonist ivuxolimab. Receptors originate from an adult with an advanced solid tumor such as melanoma, head and neck, liver or kidney cancer. Both conserved end residues are part of each CDR3. The D gene is left open where the match is weak. Not every row has a clone size; where given, it reads once, few, many or a size class.

V: TRBV19
J: TRBJ2-7
size: NA
D: NA
CDR3: CASSHGGLLGEQYF
DNA: TGTGCCAGTAGTCATGGGGGGCTTCTGGGCGAGCAGTACTTC

V: TRBV11-2
J: TRBJ2-7
size: NA
D: NA
CDR3: CASSLDLSDEQYF
DNA: TGTGCCAGCAGCTTAGATTTATCTGACGAGCAGTACTTC

V: TRBV19
J: TRBJ2-3
size: NA
D: TRBD1
CDR3: CASSIGGTGAATQYF
DNA: TGTGCCAGTAGTATAGGCGGGACAGGGGCGGCTACGCAGTATTTT

V: TRBV10-3
J: TRBJ1-5
size: NA
D: TRBD1
CDR3: CAISGGQGNQPQHF
DNA: TGTGCCATCAGTGGGGGACAGGGCAATCAGCCCCAGCATTTT

V: TRBV20-1
J: TRBJ1-1
size: NA
D: NA
CDR3: CSAFDPPGAFF
DNA: TGCAGTGCTTTCGACCCACCCGGAGCTTTCTTT

V: TRBV28
J: TRBJ1-1
size: NA
D: TRBD1
CDR3: CASSPPRGRTEAFF
DNA: TGTGCCAGCAGTCCCCCCAGGGGGAGGACTGAAGCTTTCTTT

V: TRBV6-1
J: TRBJ2-3
size: NA
D: NA
CDR3: CASTSGAGTDTQYF
DNA: TGTGCCAGCACATCAGGGGCTGGGACAGATACGCAGTATTTT

V: TRBV27
J: TRBJ1-5
size: NA
D: NA
CDR3: CASSLLSGAGQPQHF
DNA: TGTGCCAGCAGTTTATTGTCGGGGGCGGGACAGCCCCAGCATTTT

V: TRBV9
J: TRBJ1-5
size: NA
D: TRBD1
CDR3: CASSVGTGDNQPQHF
DNA: TGTGCCAGCAGCGTCGGGACAGGGGACAATCAGCCCCAGCATTTT

V: TRBV10-1
J: TRBJ2-1
size: NA
D: TRBD2
CDR3: CASSDRTSGGYNEQFF
DNA: TGCGCCAGCAGTGATAGGACTAGCGGGGGTTACAATGAGCAGTTCTTC

V: TRBV9
J: TRBJ2-2
size: NA
D: TRBD2
CDR3: CASSPRDYNTGELFF
DNA: TGTGCCAGCAGCCCCCGGGACTACAACACCGGGGAGCTGTTTTTT

V: TRBV6-5
J: TRBJ1-2
size: NA
D: NA
CDR3: CASSTGPGGYTF
DNA: TGTGCCAGCAGTACAGGGCCAGGCGGCTACACCTTC

V: TRBV6-5
J: TRBJ2-7
size: NA
D: TRBD2
CDR3: CASTLSGGPGEQYF
DNA: TGTGCCAGCACTCTTAGCGGGGGCCCGGGGGAGCAGTACTTC

V: TRBV9
J: TRBJ1-2
size: few
D: TRBD1
CDR3: CASSAGRGQGGLVNYGYTF
DNA: TGTGCCAGCAGCGCCGGACGGGGACAGGGTGGCCTTGTGAACTATGGCTACACCTTC

V: TRBV10-3
J: TRBJ1-3
size: NA
D: NA
CDR3: CAVLSVLSGNTIYF
DNA: TGTGCCGTCCTGAGCGTCTTGTCTGGAAACACCATATATTTT

V: TRBV7-2
J: TRBJ2-7
size: NA
D: NA
CDR3: CASSFQASSYEQYF
DNA: TGTGCCAGCAGCTTTCAGGCGTCCTCCTACGAGCAGTACTTC

V: TRBV5-4
J: TRBJ2-7
size: NA
D: TRBD2
CDR3: CASSMVWRGTYEQYF
DNA: TGTGCCAGCAGCATGGTGTGGCGGGGGACCTACGAGCAGTACTTC

V: TRBV19
J: TRBJ1-2
size: NA
D: NA
CDR3: CASRAENGYTF
DNA: TGTGCCAGTCGGGCAGAGAATGGCTACACCTTC

V: TRBV5-4
J: TRBJ2-1
size: NA
D: TRBD2
CDR3: CASSQRLANYNEQFF
DNA: TGTGCCAGCAGTCAGAGACTAGCCAATTACAATGAGCAGTTCTTC

V: TRBV19
J: TRBJ2-5
size: NA
D: TRBD2
CDR3: CASSIEREETQYF
DNA: TGTGCCAGTAGTATAGAGCGGGAGGAGACCCAGTACTTC

V: TRBV20-1
J: TRBJ1-1
size: NA
D: NA
CDR3: CSATRGTEAFF
DNA: TGCAGTGCCACTCGGGGCACTGAAGCTTTCTTT

V: TRBV6-1
J: TRBJ1-5
size: NA
D: TRBD1
CDR3: CATDRVKDQPQHF
DNA: TGTGCCACAGACAGGGTTAAGGATCAGCCCCAGCATTTT

V: TRBV9
J: TRBJ2-5
size: NA
D: TRBD2
CDR3: CASSVGPSGGEETQYF
DNA: TGTGCCAGCAGCGTAGGGCCCAGCGGGGGGGAAGAGACCCAGTACTTC

V: TRBV5-4
J: TRBJ2-5
size: NA
D: NA
CDR3: CASGGGGETQYF
DNA: TGTGCCAGCGGGGGGGGCGGGGAGACCCAGTACTTC

V: TRBV5-4
J: TRBJ2-7
size: NA
D: TRBD2
CDR3: CASSRKTSGRAYEQYF
DNA: TGTGCCAGCAGCCGAAAGACTAGCGGGAGGGCCTACGAGCAGTACTTC

V: TRBV7-3
J: TRBJ2-3
size: NA
D: NA
CDR3: CASRGLNTDTQYF
DNA: TGTGCCAGCAGGGGGCTCAACACAGATACGCAGTATTTT

V: TRBV7-3
J: TRBJ1-4
size: NA
D: NA
CDR3: CASSLTPNEKLFF
DNA: TGTGCCAGCAGCTTGACCCCTAATGAAAAACTGTTTTTT

V: TRBV15
J: TRBJ1-1
size: many
D: NA
CDR3: CATSRDTTRGTEAFF
DNA: TGTGCCACCAGCAGGGATACTACCAGGGGCACTGAAGCTTTCTTT

V: TRBV13
J: TRBJ2-5
size: NA
D: NA
CDR3: CASSLVLTETQYF
DNA: TGTGCCAGCAGCTTAGTTTTGACAGAGACCCAGTACTTC

V: TRBV28
J: TRBJ2-7
size: NA
D: NA
CDR3: CASSLAYEQYF
DNA: TGTGCCAGCAGTTTAGCCTACGAGCAGTACTTC

V: TRBV2
J: TRBJ2-7
size: NA
D: TRBD1
CDR3: CASSSGQGISYEQYF
DNA: TGTGCCAGCAGTTCAGGACAGGGGATCTCCTACGAGCAGTACTTC

V: TRBV6-4
J: TRBJ2-2
size: once
D: NA
CDR3: CASSDKRHGGTGELFF
DNA: TGTGCCAGCAGTGACAAAAGGCATGGGGGCACCGGGGAGCTGTTTTTT

V: TRBV6-1
J: TRBJ1-2
size: NA
D: NA
CDR3: CASSEGAANYGYTF
DNA: TGTGCCAGCAGTGAAGGGGCAGCGAACTATGGCTACACCTTC

V: TRBV18
J: TRBJ1-4
size: NA
D: TRBD1
CDR3: CASSLSDRGTTNEKLFF
DNA: TGTGCCAGCTCACTGTCGGACAGGGGGACAACTAATGAAAAACTGTTTTTT

V: TRBV7-2
J: TRBJ2-3
size: few
D: TRBD2
CDR3: CASSLSSGRTDTQYF
DNA: TGTGCCAGCAGCTTAAGTAGCGGGAGAACAGATACGCAGTATTTT

V: TRBV18
J: TRBJ1-5
size: NA
D: TRBD1
CDR3: CASSPGQGVEQPQHF
DNA: TGTGCCAGCTCACCTGGTCAGGGGGTTGAGCAGCCCCAGCATTTT

V: TRBV6-6
J: TRBJ2-1
size: NA
D: NA
CDR3: CASAGPGYNEQFF
DNA: TGTGCCTCGGCGGGCCCAGGATACAATGAGCAGTTCTTC

V: TRBV5-6
J: TRBJ2-5
size: NA
D: NA
CDR3: CVSSPPRSQGSLETQYF
DNA: TGTGTCAGCAGCCCCCCCAGGTCCCAGGGTTCGTTAGAGACCCAGTACTTC

V: TRBV10-2
J: TRBJ1-5
size: NA
D: TRBD1
CDR3: CASSGQGDQPQHF
DNA: TGCGCCAGCAGTGGACAGGGGGATCAGCCCCAGCATTTT

V: TRBV27
J: TRBJ2-5
size: NA
D: NA
CDR3: CASSYPETQYF
DNA: TGTGCCAGCAGTTATCCAGAGACCCAGTACTTC

V: TRBV5-4
J: TRBJ1-2
size: NA
D: NA
CDR3: CASSPVGGDYGYTF
DNA: TGTGCCAGCAGCCCCGTAGGAGGGGACTATGGCTACACCTTC